This is a list of T cell receptor beta chains from one sample in a study of blood T cell repertoires in COVID-19. Assay: immunoSEQ multiplex PCR; the TCRdb copy retains only in-frame clones and omits some. The sample shows about 210,000 clones, approximately 80% of them seen only once. Sequencing used PBMCs or T cells enriched from blood (not recorded which). The receptors come from a young man with acute COVID-19. CDR3s include the opening cysteine and the closing phenylalanine or tryptophan. The D gene is left open where the match is weak. Clone size is given for some rows only: seen once, a few or many times, or a class if the clone is expanded.

j_call v_call d_call clone_size cdr3_length cdr3_nt cdr3_aa
TRBJ1-2 TRBV6-2/TRBV6-3 TRBD1 . 15 TGTGCCAGCAGTTACACCGGACAGGGTCTAGGCGGCTACACCTTC CASSYTGQGLGGYTF
TRBJ2-5 TRBV2 . . 17 TGTGCCAGCAGTGAAGCGCTAAGGACACAGTACCAAGAGACCCAGTACTTC CASSEALRTQYQETQYF
TRBJ1-5 TRBV6-5 . . 15 TGTGCCAGCAGTTCACTTGGGGCTAGCAATCAGCCCCAGCATTTT CASSSLGASNQPQHF
TRBJ1-6 TRBV27 TRBD1 few 14 TGTGCCAGCACCTACAGGGGACCAAATTCACCCCTCCACTTT CASTYRGPNSPLHF
TRBJ2-5 TRBV3-1/TRBV3-2 TRBD1 few 14 TGTGCCAGCAGCCTCCCGACAGGGGCAGAGACCCAGTACTTC CASSLPTGAETQYF
TRBJ2-3 TRBV2 TRBD1 . 15 TGTGCCAGCAGTAGGGACAGCTTTGGTACAGATACGCAGTATTTT CASSRDSFGTDTQYF
TRBJ1-6 TRBV27 TRBD1 . 20 TGTGCCAGCAGTTTACGGTCGGGACAGGGGTCTGTAGGGGGATTCGGACCCCTCCACTTT CASSLRSGQGSVGGFGPLHF
TRBJ2-3 TRBV2 TRBD2 . 17 TGTGCCAGCAGTGAAGTCGGGGGGGAAGTATCAGCAGATACGCAGTATTTT CASSEVGGEVSADTQYF
TRBJ2-5 TRBV5-1 TRBD2 . 17 TGCGCCAGCAGCAAGGTTCGGGGACTAGCGGTACAAGAGACCCAGTACTTC CASSKVRGLAVQETQYF
TRBJ1-3 TRBV6-5 TRBD1 many 14 TGTGCCAGCAGCCCAGGGGGCTTGGAAAACACCATATATTTT CASSPGGLENTIYF
TRBJ1-5 TRBV2 . . 15 TGTGCCAGCAGTGAAGGCCAGGCCGGAGGTCAGCCCCAGCATTTT CASSEGQAGGQPQHF
TRBJ1-2 TRBV4-2 . . 15 TGTGCCAGCAGCCAAGAAATAGGGGCAGGGTTCGGCTACACCTTC CASSQEIGAGFGYTF
TRBJ1-5 TRBV6-4 TRBD1 . 12 TGTGCCAGCCAACAGGGGCGTCAGCCCCAGCATTTT CASQQGRQPQHF
TRBJ2-5 TRBV29-1 TRBD1 . 14 TGCAGCGTGGGCGGACAGGGGGGCGGGGAGACCCAGTACTTC CSVGGQGGGETQYF
TRBJ1-2 TRBV28 . few 13 TGTGCCAGCAGTTTAATCGCCGGGTATGGCTACACCTTC CASSLIAGYGYTF
TRBJ2-5 TRBV5-5 TRBD1 . 15 TGTGCCAGCAGCTGGGGACAGGGGGTGGAAGAGACCCAGTACTTC CASSWGQGVEETQYF
TRBJ2-5 TRBV6-1 TRBD1 . 14 TGTGCCAGCAGGGAAGACAGGGTATCGAAGACCCAGTACTTC CASREDRVSKTQYF
TRBJ2-7 TRBV3-1/TRBV3-2 TRBD2 many 14 TGTGCCAGCAGTTTTAGCGGGCGGCCGTACGAGCAGTACTTC CASSFSGRPYEQYF
TRBJ2-1 TRBV27 . . 13 TGTGCCAGCAAGACTTTCTCCTACAATGAGCAGTTCTTC CASKTFSYNEQFF
TRBJ2-3 TRBV9 TRBD2 . 14 TGTGCCAGCAGCCTCGGACTAGCCACAGATACGCAGTATTTT CASSLGLATDTQYF
TRBJ1-3 TRBV7-2 TRBD1 once 19 TGTGCCAGCAGCTCAAAATTTCCGGGACAGGGGGCGCGTGGAAACACCATATATTTT CASSSKFPGQGARGNTIYF
TRBJ1-6 TRBV7-3 . . 16 TGTGCCAGCAGCCCGCCGGGGGGGGTAAAGAATTCACCCCTCCACTTT CASSPPGGVKNSPLHF
TRBJ2-7 TRBV5-6 . . 13 TGTGCCAGCAGCGGGAGGGGGTTCGACGAGCAGTACTTC CASSGRGFDEQYF
TRBJ2-2 TRBV5-1 . . 15 TGCGCCAGCAGCTTGGAGTGGCGGAGCACCGGGGAGCTGTTTTTT CASSLEWRSTGELFF
TRBJ2-7 TRBV9 TRBD2 . 17 TGTGCCAGCAGCGTAGATAGCGGGGGGGCCTTTTTTAGGGAGCAGTACTTC CASSVDSGGAFFREQYF
TRBJ1-5 TRBV7-9 . . 14 TGTGCCAGCAGCCCTACCGGTAGCAATCAGCCCCAGCATTTT CASSPTGSNQPQHF
TRBJ2-7 TRBV19 TRBD1 . 15 TGTGCCAGTAGTACCACCGGGACAGGGACCTACGAGCAGTACTTC CASSTTGTGTYEQYF
TRBJ1-1 TRBV11-2 . . 14 TGTGCCAGCAGCTTAGAGCGGGCTCGCACTGAAGCTTTCTTT CASSLERARTEAFF
TRBJ1-5 TRBV27 . . 14 TGTGCCAGCAGTACAGGGTTTGGTCATCAGCCCCAGCATTTT CASSTGFGHQPQHF